One T cell receptor (beta chain) is described in this entry. V shed 0 bases and J shed 13 bases, with 13 bases lying between them. Germline CDR1 SGHRS, CDR2 YFSETQ. The CDR3 has 12 residues. This entry is derived from a study of blood T cell repertoires in COVID-19. Looking at the study overall: Material from acute and convalescent COVID-19 was sourced from the United States, Italy and Spain. PBMCs, B-cell-depleted T cells, or T cells were the source of the cDNA or gDNA that made up the material.

Everyone who took part was roughly 18 to 89 years old, and they came from about 25 US areas. TCRdb keeps only in-frame clones here, not all; method: immunoSEQ multiplex PCR. The sample lists approximately 170,000 clones, 80% occurring once. The receptor was derived from a man aged 35 to 55 who had recovered from COVID-19. The V and J genes are TRBV5-1 and TRBJ1-2; the D gene is possibly TRBD1 (5 bases). Input material: PBMCs or T cells enriched from blood (not recorded which). The CDR3 region has the DNA TGCGCCAGCAGCTTGGCCGGCGACAGTGGCACCTTC. Amino acid sequence: CASSLAGDSGTF.